The clone carrying this TCR beta chain has only one observation. Time point denoted: patch test 3, about 24 weeks after DPC sensitization. Noted treatment: therapeutic diphenylcyclopropenone sensitization with weekly scalp DPC. Blood sampling occurred before each patch-test application. Unfractionated whole blood was the source of the extracted total RNA. The data originate from a study of human T cells and chemical hapten exposure. Study summary: Skin of the upper inner arm, roughly 2 cm by roughly 2 cm, received 2% DPC for sensitization. How much TCR each sample yielded varied, mostly because pooled library volumes differed slightly.

Each CDR3 protein gets one entry after TCRdb re-called the RACE reads with MiXCR. The sample records under 200,000 distinct CDR3 sequences, about a quarter being singletons. V lost 3 bases and J lost 11, with 11 bases in between. The germline V gene has CDR1 LGHNA and CDR2 YNFKEQ. CDR3 length equals 12 residues. Sample: whole blood, taken in connection with sensitization to the hapten diphenylcyclopropenone (DPC). The V call is TRBV4-2, the J call TRBJ2-1; D call uncertain. The source of this sequence is a woman aged 18-35 years with alopecia areata. Some clones in this sample may be carry-over from other donors' samples. CDR3 sequence: CASSQAKEKQFF. CDR3 coding DNA: TGTGCCAGCAGCCAGGCGAAAGAGAAGCAGTTCTTC.